These 24 T cell receptor beta chains were all obtained from the same sample, sequenced in a study of patients and donors after allogeneic stem cell transplantation. TCRdb reprocessed the RT-PCR reads via MiXCR and lists one record per CDR3 protein. The data contain 390,000 or so distinct CDR3 sequences, around 15% of them singletons. What was sequenced was blood, either unsorted or a sorted T cell fraction (not recorded which). These receptors were collected from a human donor who was either an allogeneic HSCT recipient or a stem cell or donor lymphocyte infusion donor (not recorded which). It is not recorded whose cells these are; they may come from a transplant donor.

This clonotype was counted between two and nine times. The chain joins TRBV2 to TRBJ2-5, with D unresolved. The CDR3 runs to 12 residues. V was clipped by 6 bases and J by 5 bases, with 10 bases between them. Germline V gene sequence: CDR1 SNHLY, CDR2 FYNNEI. The CDR3 reads CASRKVPETQYF. The CDR3 DNA follows: TGTGCCAGCAGGAAGGTCCCGGAGACCCAGTACTTC.

This clonotype has a handful of counts. The chain links TRBV3-1 to TRBJ2-1; 8 bases are a match to TRBD2. Germline V gene lookup returns CDR1 LGHDT and CDR2 YNNKEL (reference sequence). V lost 1 base to trimming and J lost 8 bases; unmatched junction nucleotides: 10. The CDR3 is made up of 16 amino acids. Here the CDR3 reads CASSQVRPGRADEQFF. DNA for the CDR3: TGTGCCAGCAGCCAAGTGCGTCCCGGGAGGGCTGATGAGCAGTTCTTC.

The V call is TRBV6-1, the J call TRBJ2-1, with 7 bases that match TRBD2. V was pared by 6 bases and J by 2 bases, with 10 bases of the junction left unmatched. The germline CDR1 and CDR2 sequences are MNHNS and SASEGT. The CDR3 is made up of 16 amino acids. The CDR3 bases are TGTGCCAGCAGGTGGATCTCGGGGGGACCCTACAATGAGCAGTTCTTC. This codes for CASRWISGGPYNEQFF.

This clonotype was observed a few times. V and J are TRBV24-1 and TRBJ1-1, with D possibly matching TRBD1 (6 bases). Germline CDR1 reads KGHDR; CDR2 reads SFDVKD. Between the trimmed V and J ends, which lost 3 bases and 10 bases, there was a span of 14 bases. This CDR3 has 13 residues. The chain's CDR3 is CATSDGTGIAAFF. The CDR3 nucleotides are TGTGCCACCAGTGATGGTACAGGGATAGCAGCTTTCTTT.

The rearrangement uses TRBV30 and TRBJ1-2; no clear D. Trimming shortened V by 0 bases and J by 1 base, and 6 bases separated the two germline ends. CDR1 GTSNPN and CDR2 SVGIG come from the germline V gene (reference sequence). The CDR3 consists of 13 residues. The CDR3 region has the DNA TGTGCCTGGAGTGTGACGGGTAACTATGGCTACACCTTC. Its translation is CAWSVTGNYGYTF. Based on the CDR3 plus reference TRBV30 and TRBJ1-2, the full variable domain is SQTIHQWPATLVQPVGSPLSLECTVEGTSNPNLYWYRQAAGRGLQLLFYSVGIGQISSEVPQNLSASRPQDRQFILSSKKLLLSDSGFYLCAWSVTGNYGYTFGSGTRLTVV.

This clonotype was seen many times. This chain links TRBV4-2 with TRBJ2-2; D unclear. The CDR3 totals 16 residues. The germline CDR1 and CDR2 sequences are LGHNA and YNFKEQ. V was pared by 3 bases and J by 0 bases, with 11 bases between. CDR3 amino acids: CASSQASAANTGELFF. CDR3 coding DNA: TGTGCCAGCAGCCAGGCCTCGGCTGCGAACACCGGGGAGCTGTTTTTT.

This clonotype was seen a handful of times. The chain carries TRBV7-8 and TRBJ2-2; no definite D call. Germline CDR1 SGHVS, CDR2 FQNEAQ. Trimming took off 1 base at V and 5 bases at J, with 11 bases between the two ends. CDR3 size: 15 residues. Here the CDR3 reads CASSLVNKGTGELFF. As DNA, the CDR3 is TGTGCCAGCAGCTTAGTTAACAAAGGGACCGGGGAGCTGTTTTTT.

The chain has TRBV4-1 and TRBJ2-7; the D gene is possibly TRBD2 (6 bases). The CDR3 contains 14 residues. Germline CDR1 MGHRA, CDR2 YSYEKL. The germline V and J ends were trimmed by 3 bases and 4 bases, with 13 bases remaining between them. The CDR3, as DNA: TGCGCCAGCAGCCACGGAGGGAGGTCTTACGAGCAGTACTTC. Its protein is CASSHGGRSYEQYF.

This clonotype was seen many times. CDR3 coding DNA: TGCGCCAGCAGCTTGCCCCAGGGATTGGCCTACCTGAGCACAGATACGCAGTATTTT. It encodes CASSLPQGLAYLSTDTQYF. V is TRBV5-1 and J is TRBJ2-3, with D possibly being TRBD1 (5 bases). Germline values: CDR1 SGHRS, CDR2 YFSETQ. The V end was cut by 1 base, the J end by 0 bases, with 21 bases between. This CDR3 is built from 19 residues.

There are many counts of this clonotype. V and J are TRBV20-1 and TRBJ2-7; D possibly corresponds to TRBD1 (5 bases). Trimming pared 0 bases from V and 8 bases from J, leaving 8 bases between. The CDR3 has 11 amino acids. Looked up from germline, CDR1 is DFQATT and CDR2 is SNEGSKA (reference sequence). Written as DNA, the CDR3 is TGCAGTGCTAGAGATGGGGCTAAGCAGTACTTC. This translates into CSARDGAKQYF.

This chain connects TRBV29-1 to TRBJ1-1; D remains ambiguous. CDR3 size: 14 residues. CDR1 and CDR2 from the germline V gene are SQVTM and ANQGSEA. Trimming pared 6 bases from V and 0 bases from J, leaving 14 bases between. The CDR3 reads CSVSERSMNTEAFF. The CDR3 DNA sequence: TGCAGCGTAAGCGAACGGAGCATGAACACTGAAGCTTTCTTT.

This clonotype appeared a few times. CDR3 coding DNA: TGTGCCAGTAGTCTCTTTCTAGCGGGGGCCAAGGATGAGCAGTTCTTC. Protein: CASSLFLAGAKDEQFF. This chain connects TRBV19 to TRBJ2-1, with 10 bases that match TRBD2. V was pared by 5 bases and J by 8 bases, with 12 bases of the junction left unmatched. The CDR3 covers 16 residues. Germline CDR1 and CDR2: LNHDA and SQIVND (reference sequence).

This clonotype was detected ten times or more. The rearrangement joins TRBV29-1 to TRBJ1-4, with D unresolved. The CDR3 length is 12 residues. Trimming took off 4 bases at V and 4 bases at J, with 7 bases between the two ends. The germline V gene has CDR1 SQVTM and CDR2 ANQGSEA. CDR3 nucleotides: TGCAGCGTTGTCGGGGATAATGAAAAACTGTTTTTT. It yields the protein CSVVGDNEKLFF.

This clonotype was counted a few times. This chain connects TRBV30 to TRBJ1-2, with D perhaps matching TRBD1 (6 bases). Germline CDR1 is GTSNPN and CDR2 is SVGIG (reference sequence). Trimming shortened V by 7 bases and J by 6 bases, and 12 bases separated the two germline ends. The CDR3 totals 11 residues. The CDR3: CASSYRDGYTF. The CDR3 nucleotides are TGTGCCTCGTCCTACAGGGATGGCTACACCTTC.

The CDR3 here is CSARTGGNEQFF. The CDR3 nucleotides are TGCAGTGCTAGAACGGGGGGCAATGAGCAGTTCTTC. V usage is TRBV20-1 and J usage is TRBJ2-1; TRBD2 matches at 7 bases. V lost 2 bases and J lost 6; bases outside the gene matches: 1. CDR3 size: 12 residues. CDR1 DFQATT and CDR2 SNEGSKA come from the germline V gene (reference sequence).

The chain links TRBV6-2 or TRBV6-3 to TRBJ2-2; D unresolved. V lost 7 bases and J 2 bases, leaving 5 bases between the germline ends. The length of the CDR3 is 12 residues. Per germline, CDR1 MNHEY and CDR2 SVGEGT. CDR3 loop: CASKGNTGELFF. The CDR3 DNA reads as TGTGCCAGCAAGGGTAACACCGGGGAGCTGTTTTTT.

The chain recombines TRBV7-3 with TRBJ1-3; unclear D gene. Germline loops: CDR1 SGHTA, CDR2 FQGTGA. Trimming shortened V by 5 bases and J by 1 base, and 18 bases separated the two germline ends. The CDR3 covers 17 residues. CDR3 nucleotide sequence: TGTGCCAGCAGCCCATTTGCGGGTTCAGGATCTGGAAACACCATATATTTT. This translates into CASSPFAGSGSGNTIYF.

V usage is TRBV7-8 and J usage is TRBJ2-2; D may match TRBD1 or TRBD2 (6 bases each). The V gene lost 4 bases and the J gene lost 1 base, with 22 bases spanning the gap. The V gene's germline CDR1 is SGHVS and CDR2 FQNEAQ. The CDR3 loop spans 19 amino acids. CDR3 nucleotide sequence: TGTGCCAGCAGCTCGACAGGAAGGAGGGCCTTGAAGAACACCGGGGAGCTGTTTTTT. It specifies CASSSTGRRALKNTGELFF. Complete variable domain (other parts from reference TRBV7-8 and TRBJ2-2): GAGVSQSPRYKVAKRGQDVALRCDPISGHVSLFWYQQALGQGPEFLTYFQNEAQLDKSGLPSDRFFAERPEGSVSTLKIQRTQQEDSAVYLCASSSTGRRALKNTGELFFGEGSRLTVL.

For this clonotype: One end of the junction fails to match germline, which may point to a read error. This chain links TRBV7-7 with TRBJ2-5, with 7 bases that match TRBD2. Germline V lookup: CDR1 SSHAT, CDR2 FNYEAQ (reference sequence). The CDR3 runs to 13 residues. The CDR3 sequence is CASSLEREGTQYF. As DNA, the CDR3 is TGTGCTAGCAGCTTAGAGCGGGAAGGAACCCAGTACTTC.

In this sample, this clonotype turned up many times. The gene calls are TRBV10-3 and TRBJ2-1; 7 bases are a match to TRBD2. The CDR3 consists of 14 residues. Germline trimming cut 10 bases from V and 8 bases from J; bases unmatched to any gene: 14. Germline CDR1 is ENHRY and CDR2 is SYGVKD. CDR3 loop: CATRQRDQGHEQFF. The CDR3 nucleotides are TGTGCCACTAGGCAGCGGGACCAGGGTCATGAGCAGTTCTTC.

The chain links TRBV5-4 to TRBJ2-7; a weak D match, TRBD2 (6 bases). Deletions cut 3 bases from V and 2 bases from J, with 27 bases between. Germline assignment: CDR1 SGHNT and CDR2 YYREEE (reference sequence). The CDR3 sequence is 19 residues long. CDR3 DNA sequence: TGTGCCAGCAGCTATGGCTGGGACTTCCTCCCCGTAAAGGCCTACGAGCAGTACTTC. It encodes CASSYGWDFLPVKAYEQYF.

The V and J genes are TRBV2 and TRBJ2-3, with 10 bases fitting TRBD2. The CDR3 consists of 14 residues. Germline CDR1 reads SNHLY; CDR2 reads FYNNEI. With 8 bases clipped from V and 8 bases from J, the junction kept 10 bases outside the gene matches. CDR3 DNA sequence: TGTGCCAGCCCGGGACTAGCGAGCGCCGGTACGCAGTATTTT. Amino acids: CASPGLASAGTQYF.

This rearrangement joins TRBV5-1 to TRBJ2-7, with 14 bases fitting TRBD2. The length of the CDR3 is 14 residues. Germline V CDR1 and CDR2: SGHRS, YFSETQ. The ends lost 3 bases at V and 4 bases at J; junction bases unmatched: 0. The CDR3 sequence is CASSWTSGGYEQYF. For the CDR3, the DNA is TGCGCCAGCAGCTGGACTAGCGGGGGGTACGAGCAGTACTTC.

This clonotype has only a few counts. The V gene is TRBV30, the J gene TRBJ1-1; unclear D gene. Germline V gives CDR1 GTSNPN, CDR2 SVGIG (reference sequence). V was pared by 2 bases and J by 0 bases, with 7 bases between. The CDR3 is 13 residues long. CDR3 bases: TGTGCCTGGAGTAGACTGATGAACACTGAAGCTTTCTTT. Translated: CAWSRLMNTEAFF.